The entry below gives a single T cell receptor beta chain sequence along with its context. Its antigen is as yet unknown. These data belong to a study of post-analysis software for immune sequencing data. Study details: The disease courses spanned relapsing-remitting, secondary progressive and progressive-relapsing forms of multiple sclerosis. Notes on the study in general: A significant reduction in normalized Chao1 diversity was observed in multiple sclerosis patients versus controls. In patients, TRBV5-6, TRBV5-1 and TRBV20-1 belonged to roughly five TRBV segments found more frequently than in controls.

This CDR3 region has 16 residues. From germline, CDR1 is DFQATT and CDR2 SNEGSKA (reference sequence). J lost 1 base, V lost 3 bases, and 11 bases had no gene match. Unique molecular identifiers were built into the TCR beta cDNA libraries. Using its own MiXCR run on the PCR reads, TCRdb lists one record per CDR3 protein. The sample carries some 800,000 distinct CDR3 sequences, around 46% recorded once. The chain links TRBV20-1 to TRBJ1-1; 7 bases are a match to TRBD1. The TCR sequence derives from a girl aged 10 to 17 with multiple sclerosis. Input material: blood. The CDR3 DNA is TGCAGTGCTAGGTTATGGGACAGCGGGGAGAACACTGAAGCTTTCTTT. This sequence encodes CSARLWDSGENTEAFF.